Sequencing of this T cell receptor beta chain was carried out in a study of blood T cell repertoires in COVID-19. The overall study: Acute and convalescent COVID-19 specimens originated in the United States, Italy and Spain.

Produced via immunoSEQ multiplex PCR; TCRdb's table is partial and in-frame only. The table shows around 100,000 clones, with approximately 84% occurring only once. The CDR3 is 13 amino acids. Deletions cut 5 bases from V and 9 bases from J, with 15 bases between. Germline lookup yields CDR1 SGHKS and CDR2 YYEKEE (reference sequence). Material for sequencing was peripheral blood. The V and J genes are TRBV5-5 and TRBJ1-5; D gene unclear. This receptor was identified in a woman aged 55-70 years with acute or convalescent COVID-19. The CDR3 reads CASRSDYSGPQHF. Written as DNA, the CDR3 is TGTGCCAGCAGGTCTGACTATTCGGGGCCCCAGCATTTT.